Listed below are T cell receptor beta chains from one sample, sequenced in a study of T cells in Graves' hyperthyroidism and ophthalmopathy. Via MiXCR, TCRdb re-called the multiplex PCR reads, giving one row per CDR3 protein. Of hundreds of thousands of distinct CDR3 sequences in the sample, more than 30% were seen once. Sequencing was done on a sample of blood. The source is a young man with Graves' hyperthyroidism. CDR3s include the opening cysteine and the closing phenylalanine or tryptophan. A D gene is named only where the DNA matches it firmly. The size entry is marked missing in some rows and otherwise reads once, few, many or a size class.

abundance	j_gene	d_gene	v_gene	CDR3aa	CDR3nt
-	TRBJ1-6	-	TRBV4-2	CASSRSGGNSPLHF	TGTGCCAGCAGCCGATCGGGGGGGAATTCACCCCTCCACTTT
many	TRBJ2-2	-	TRBV10-3	CATLTGGELFF	TGTGCCACCCTGACAGGCGGGGAGCTGTTTTTT
-	TRBJ2-7	TRBD1	TRBV7-6	CASSLEDRGHYEQYF	TGTGCCAGCAGCTTAGAGGACAGGGGGCACTACGAGCAGTACTTC
many	TRBJ1-2	-	TRBV7-2	CASSWGDSYGYTF	TGTGCCAGCAGCTGGGGAGACTCCTATGGCTACACCTTC
many	TRBJ1-4	-	TRBV9	CASSSTQDLAEKLFF	TGTGCCAGCAGCTCTACCCAGGACCTTGCTGAAAAACTGTTTTTT
many	TRBJ2-5	-	TRBV20-1	CSARDHSGSRETQYF	TGCAGTGCTAGAGATCATTCTGGCTCTAGGGAGACCCAGTACTTC
-	TRBJ1-3	-	TRBV7-2	CASSKDAGYGNTIYF	TGTGCCAGCAGTAAAGATGCAGGATATGGAAACACCATATATTTT
-	TRBJ2-5	-	TRBV12-3/TRBV12-4	CASSLNGGAETQYF	TGTGCCAGCAGTTTGAACGGGGGTGCGGAGACCCAGTACTTC
few	TRBJ2-7	-	TRBV12-3/TRBV12-4	CASSRPGLEQYF	TGTGCCAGCAGCCGGCCAGGGCTCGAGCAGTACTTC
many	TRBJ2-5	-	TRBV19	CASSFRSGATQYF	TGTGCCAGTAGCTTCCGGAGTGGGGCGACCCAGTACTTC
many	TRBJ1-1	TRBD1	TRBV25-1	CASSLRGQSTEAFF	TGTGCCAGCAGCCTCAGGGGGCAAAGCACTGAAGCTTTCTTT
few	TRBJ2-2	-	TRBV19	CASSIAEAGELFF	TGTGCCAGTAGTATAGCAGAGGCCGGGGAGCTGTTTTTT
-	TRBJ2-7	-	TRBV7-8	CASSLGTGRQYF	TGTGCCAGCAGCTTAGGGACCGGGAGGCAGTACTTC
-	TRBJ2-5	-	TRBV25-1	CASSEADYQESPYF	TGTGCCAGCAGTGAAGCGGACTACCAAGAGTCCCCGTACTTC
-	TRBJ2-7	-	TRBV7-9	CASSSDRQFSYEQYF	TGTGCCAGCAGCTCAGACAGGCAATTCTCCTACGAGCAGTACTTC
few	TRBJ2-5	-	TRBV20-1	CSASFDLGRKQETQYF	TGCAGTGCTAGCTTCGACTTAGGACGGAAGCAAGAGACCCAGTACTTC
-	TRBJ1-1	-	TRBV12-5	CASALFGGTEAFF	TGTGCTAGTGCCCTATTCGGGGGGACTGAAGCTTTCTTT
-	TRBJ2-3	-	TRBV20-1	CSARVGDTQYF	TGCAGTGCTAGAGTTGGGGATACGCAGTATTTT